This T cell receptor (beta chain) is drawn from a study of cytomegalovirus exposure and HLA in healthy donors (dated by TCRdb to about 2017). With respect to the entire study: An earlier analysis of several hundred of the donors reported around 280 Gb of sequence data and 90 million to 120 million unique TCR beta sequences obtained from about 170 million T cells. An earlier analysis of about 620 of the donors applied high-throughput TCR beta sequencing to assess whether each TCR beta V gene segment acted as functional or pseudogenic. Among about 410 genotyped donors of the cohort, an average of approximately 240,000 unique TCR beta nucleotide sequences was sequenced per donor, of which about 18% were non-productive. Of the roughly 420 genotyped donors, 65% to 90% were placed in the genetic ancestry cluster associated with self-reported Caucasian donors. Every discovery cohort repertoire had been produced on one sequencing platform. About five DR-DQ haplotypes were handled as single units for association and clustering because linkage in the cohort was strong. Donor age, sex, ethnicity and CMV serostatus were collected together with the repertoire data. The study aimed to test whether signatures of past pathogen exposure could be identified by cataloging public T cell receptors. A separate validation cohort of over a hundred different subjects was used in addition to the 666-subject first cohort. Both class I and class II loci were covered by HLA typing, at four-digit resolution. Typing coverage differed by locus: A, B, C, DRB1 and DQB1 were typed in about 620-630 donors, DQA1 in about 560, DPA1 in 600 to 610, and DPB1 in approximately 450. Rather than drawing on any new phenotypic data, the later analysis identified candidate immune exposures from TCR beta sequences and the way those sequences occurred across donors. The study combined high-throughput TCR immunosequencing, statistical association of individual TCRs with disease status, and machine learning to predict cytomegalovirus infection status. About 280 gigabases of sequencing data and approximately 91 million unique TCR sequences made up an early release that covered around 640 HLA-typed donors. A later analysis re-examined previously published TCR beta repertoires from more than 600 donors and added high-resolution HLA genotyping to investigate patterns of TCR occurrence. The T cell repertoires of roughly 660 subjects were profiled by immunosequencing and related to cytomegalovirus serostatus. Genome-wide SNP genotypes for about three fifths of the roughly 670 donors were used in a later genetic analysis, which treated that subset as a discovery cohort. The paper as a whole reports these results and caveats: In a later genetic analysis, fewer N-insertions in productive TCRs were reported among donors in an Asian-associated ancestry cluster than the approximately 710-donor mean. Fewer than 20 rarely observed V segments, including chromosome 9 orphons, were excluded from the earlier analysis of about 500 of the donors because counts were too low. While some public TCRs were present in many individuals, most TCR sequences turned up only very rarely across donors. Because HLA typing was unavailable for some donors at each locus, only the typed subset was used in association tests. This cohort had only TCR beta chains sequenced, and the lack of alpha or paired-chain data limited which features could be detected. Linkage disequilibrium might explain the correlated functional status among segregating V segments, but an unknown experimental factor could not be excluded. CMV serostatus was the only immune exposure information available for the cohort. Roughly uniform sequencing depth across donors was assumed in presence/absence analyses, although this assumption may not hold. V-gene and J-gene trimming of TCR beta chains was associated with a missense DCLRE1C variant in a later genetic analysis, and the association was replicated in an independent cohort. A later analysis found that most CMV-associated TCR beta chains appeared HLA-restricted, with HLA associations seemingly driven largely by CMV exposure. A later analysis found that TCR association rates varied across HLA loci, with DRB1 alleles showing the most associated TCRs and HLA-C alleles the fewest. The authors suggested that the approach could potentially be extended to other disease states and immunological phenotypes. A further reported finding was that TCR beta sequences accurately predicted the HLA-A and HLA-B alleles for most subjects in the first cohort. The sequencing pipeline was judged likely to have produced a cluster of highly shared sequence variants as a technical artifact. A total of some 180 TCR beta chains were listed by the study as associated with cytomegalovirus. When HLA alleles, especially DR and DQ, strongly co-occurred, attributing TCR associations to individual alleles was difficult. A later analysis reported that several top co-occurrence clusters appeared linked to parvovirus B19, influenza, CMV and Epstein-Barr virus. Some IMGT-functional V segments, including TRBV6-2 and TRBV6-3, could not be distinguished by the 87-base-pair reads and were therefore excluded. In both the original and validation cohorts, the classifier was reported to diagnose cytomegalovirus status with high specificity and sensitivity. A later analysis found that HLA-associated TCR beta chains were more clonally expanded and had lower generation probabilities than equally common non-associated chains. An earlier analysis of approximately 590 of the donors showed that most TCR beta V segments appeared in productive rearrangements either about 90% or about 30% of the time, which broadly matched IMGT annotations. Specific HLA alleles were associated with some 15,000 TCR beta sequences at a false discovery rate of 0.05 in a later analysis. A few of the identified cytomegalovirus-associated TCR beta chains were confirmed in vitro to be specific for cytomegalovirus antigens.

The cohort consisted of 650 to 850 healthy bone marrow donors. At the time of sampling, all cohort members were nominally healthy, though unrecorded immune exposures were likely present. The donor tested CMV seropositive and was one of the 289 seropositive cohort members. A peripheral blood sample was provided by each donor, and peripheral blood mononuclear cells were used for TCR beta sequencing. Genomic DNA was extracted from the blood cell samples with the Qiagen DNeasy Blood Extraction Kit. CDR3 length: 12 amino acids, cysteine to phenylalanine. The kept DNA is CDR3 alone, 36 bases in frame from the first base. Via the germline V gene (reference sequence), CDR1 is PRHDT and CDR2 FYEKMQ. The junction carries 6 bases between V and J, which are trimmed by 3 bases and 6 bases respectively. Turning to this clone: Its antigen specificity is not known. The record has no base qualities; no much larger clone is one base away.

The library was obtained by the immunoSEQ multiplex PCR assay. The multiplex PCR relied on a mix of 60 forward primers for TCR Vbeta segments and 13 reverse primers for TCR Jbeta segments. Amplification of the CDR3 region of rearranged TCR beta genes was performed with a multiplex PCR assay on genomic DNA. On the Illumina HiSeq System, the amplified TCR beta libraries were sequenced as 87-base-pair reads. Per the original workflow: A later analysis counted about 80 million unique TCR beta chains across the approximately 700 repertoires, and some 11 million of these chains were shared by at least two donors. Raw reads were error-corrected and collapsed into unique sequences by a nearest-neighbor algorithm in which closely related sequences were merged to remove PCR and sequencing errors. Alignment of CDR3 sequences to IMGT reference sequences was used to assign V, D and J gene segments. For a sequence to be retained, a match of at least six nucleotides to both a V gene segment and a J gene segment was required. A rearrangement counted as productive if the CDR3 had no stop codons and remained in frame with V and J, and every other rearrangement counted as non-productive. Following IMGT convention, CDR3 was defined as the stretch from the second conserved V-encoded cysteine to the conserved J-encoded phenylalanine. The earlier analysis of about 610 of the donors excluded sequences that lacked an unambiguous match to a single V gene segment. An earlier analysis of just under 600 of the donors called V segments functional above 56.7% productive rearrangements and segregating when the between-donor standard deviation exceeded 5%. A statistical classification framework was built to diagnose cytomegalovirus status from the catalog of TCR beta chain sequences. In a later analysis, V and J genes were assigned by comparing TCR nucleotide sequences against IMGT/GENE-DB human TR gene sequences. In a later analysis, CDR3 sequences and most-parsimonious VDJ recombination scenarios were assigned using the TCRdist pipeline. In a later analysis, each TCR beta chain was defined by its CDR3 amino acid sequence together with its V-gene family, and reads without a unique V-gene family were excluded. As a way to deal with suspected cross-contamination and a sequencing artifact, a later analysis dropped hundreds of nucleotide sequences that were highly shared and had low generation probability. A later analysis calculated a clonal expansion index for each public chain from normalized within-repertoire ranks of inferred template counts. In a later analysis, generation probabilities were computed with a VDJ recombination model fitted to out-of-frame rearrangements, and the resulting probabilities were checked against IGoR. A later analysis scored TCR-TCR, TCR-HLA and TCR-CMV co-occurrence with hypergeometric tests, applying a repertoire-size bias correction to TCR pairs. In a later analysis, false discovery rates were estimated by permuting HLA or CMV assignments 20 times. A later analysis grouped co-occurring TCRs with DBSCAN, adding TCRdist sequence similarity when clustering within HLA-allele-positive subsets. Repertoires with fewer than 30,000 or more than 120,000 public chains were left out of co-occurrence clustering, as were four to six repertoires with anomalous nucleotide sharing. TCRdb mirrors the immuneACCESS table, restricted to in-frame sequences. Some clones are absent from its copies; in checked studies, under half trace to an unresolved V gene, and the reason for the others is unknown. V, J and clone size reflect that table, while D and trimming were determined from the DNA. A total of tens of thousands of clones appear in this sample, roughly three quarters of them only once. Over 20% of the sample goes to the ten largest clones.

The sequence derives from a woman in her forties or fifties in good health and CMV-seropositive. Source material: PBMCs. The chain was built from TRBV13 and TRBJ2-1; the D gene lacks a confident call. The CDR3 protein is CASSFISNEQFF. Here is the DNA: TGTGCCAGCAGCTTCATCAGCAATGAGCAGTTCTTC.